This TCR beta chain was recorded in a study of Graves' ophthalmopathy and Graves' hyperthyroidism. Background on the study: Peripheral blood sampling occurred at initial diagnosis, before any treatment.

In its sample, this clonotype was seen many times. CDR1 is SNHLY and CDR2 is FYNNEI in the germline V gene. V lost 6 bases, J lost 2 bases, and 15 bases stayed unmatched. This CDR3 has 17 residues. The sequenced template was RNA, covering the TCR beta CDR3 region. Second-round multiplex PCR followed a first-round RT-PCR using HTBI primers. Each CDR3 protein gets one entry after TCRdb re-called the multiplex PCR reads with MiXCR. In the table there are hundreds of thousands of distinct CDR3 sequences, 22% of which are singletons. Specimen: peripheral blood. This chain connects TRBV2 to TRBJ2-7; 8 nucleotides line up with TRBD1. The clonotype comes from a woman between 18 and 30 years old with stable Graves' hyperthyroidism. Some clones in this sample may be carry-over from other donors' samples. CDR3 in amino acids: CASRRAGGELGPYEQYF. The CDR3 bases are TGTGCCAGCAGAAGGGCAGGGGGCGAATTGGGGCCCTACGAGCAGTACTTC.